This paragraph covers one T cell receptor (beta chain) sequence. Its antigen is currently unknown. These data originate in a study of long-term antiretroviral therapy in people with HIV. General study findings and limits: Patients on ART gained diversity, which nonetheless stayed below transplant donor controls.

This CDR3 has 18 residues. Germline V gives CDR1 SGHRS, CDR2 YFSETQ. Trimming removed 4 bases from V and 2 bases from J; junction bases left unmatched: 12. This was the immunoSEQ v3.0 assay at survey level. TCRdb's table, derived via immunoSEQ multiplex PCR, lists solely in-frame clones and lacks some. Of some 15,000 clones in the sample, 82% were seen once. The source is a middle-aged woman with HIV. The chain uses TRBV5-1 and TRBJ2-1; 10 nucleotides line up with TRBD2. The sample in question was unsorted PBMCs, obtained 1.8 years before starting antiretroviral therapy. The CDR3 sequence is CASSLPSGSYQTYNEQFF. In DNA, the CDR3 is TGCGCCAGCAGCCTCCCTAGCGGGAGCTATCAAACCTACAATGAGCAGTTCTTC.